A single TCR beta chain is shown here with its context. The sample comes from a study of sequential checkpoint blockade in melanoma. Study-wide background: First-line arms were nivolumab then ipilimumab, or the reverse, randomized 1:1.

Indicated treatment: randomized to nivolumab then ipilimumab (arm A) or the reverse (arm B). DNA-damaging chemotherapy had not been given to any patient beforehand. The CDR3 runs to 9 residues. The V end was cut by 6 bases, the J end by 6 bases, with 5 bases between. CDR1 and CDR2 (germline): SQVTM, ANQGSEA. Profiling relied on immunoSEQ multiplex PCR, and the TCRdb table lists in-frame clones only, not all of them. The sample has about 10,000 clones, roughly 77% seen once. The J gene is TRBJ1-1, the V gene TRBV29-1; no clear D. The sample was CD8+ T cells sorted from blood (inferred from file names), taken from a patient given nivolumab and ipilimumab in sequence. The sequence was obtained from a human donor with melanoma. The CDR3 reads CSVGSEAFF. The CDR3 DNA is TGCAGCGTCGGGTCTGAAGCTTTCTTT.